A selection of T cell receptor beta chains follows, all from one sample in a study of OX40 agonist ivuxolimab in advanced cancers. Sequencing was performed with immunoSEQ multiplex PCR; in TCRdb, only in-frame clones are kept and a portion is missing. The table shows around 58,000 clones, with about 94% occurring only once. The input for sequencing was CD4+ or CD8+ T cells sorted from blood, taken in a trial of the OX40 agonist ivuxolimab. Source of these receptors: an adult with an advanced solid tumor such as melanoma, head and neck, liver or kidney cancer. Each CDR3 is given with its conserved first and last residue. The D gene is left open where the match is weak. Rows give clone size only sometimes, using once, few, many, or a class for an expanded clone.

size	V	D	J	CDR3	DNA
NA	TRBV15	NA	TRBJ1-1	CATSETGLGNTEAFF	TGTGCCACCTCCGAAACGGGACTTGGAAACACTGAAGCTTTCTTT
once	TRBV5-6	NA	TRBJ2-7	CASSLDSPYEQYF	TGTGCCAGCAGCTTGGACAGTCCCTACGAGCAGTACTTC
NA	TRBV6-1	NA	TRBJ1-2	CASSPRGTDVGYTF	TGTGCCAGCAGCCCCAGAGGGACCGACGTTGGCTACACCTTC
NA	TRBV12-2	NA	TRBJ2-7	CASRLARFGYEQYF	TGTGCAAGTCGCTTAGCACGATTCGGGTACGAGCAGTACTTC
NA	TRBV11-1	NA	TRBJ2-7	CASSLDSSYEQYF	TGTGCCAGCAGCCTCGACAGTTCCTACGAGCAGTACTTC
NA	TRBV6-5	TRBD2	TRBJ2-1	CASSPTGGRSEQFF	TGTGCCAGCAGTCCAACGGGAGGGCGGAGTGAGCAGTTCTTC
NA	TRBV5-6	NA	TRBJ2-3	CASTAWGHLDTQYF	TGTGCCAGCACCGCTTGGGGGCATTTAGATACGCAGTATTTT
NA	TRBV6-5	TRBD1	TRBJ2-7	CASSYSGQGSYEQYF	TGTGCCAGCAGTTACTCGGGACAGGGATCCTACGAGCAGTACTTC
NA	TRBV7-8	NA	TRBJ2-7	CASSLDYRAYEQYF	TGTGCCAGCAGCTTAGATTACAGGGCCTACGAGCAGTACTTC
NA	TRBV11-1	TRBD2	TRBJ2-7	CASSRGLADEQYF	TGTGCCAGCAGCCGGGGACTAGCGGACGAGCAGTACTTC
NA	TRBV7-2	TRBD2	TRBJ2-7	CASSRTSGSYEQYF	TGTGCCAGCAGCCGGACTAGCGGGAGCTACGAGCAGTACTTC
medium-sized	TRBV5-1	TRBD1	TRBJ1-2	CASSPGQVNYGYTF	TGCGCCAGCAGCCCGGGACAGGTCAACTATGGCTACACCTTC
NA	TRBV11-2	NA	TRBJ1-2	CASSPPSGSYGYTF	TGTGCCAGCAGCCCCCCATCAGGTTCCTATGGCTACACCTTC
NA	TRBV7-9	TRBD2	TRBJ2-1	CASTPRLAGDEQFF	TGTGCCAGCACCCCTCGGCTAGCGGGAGATGAGCAGTTCTTC
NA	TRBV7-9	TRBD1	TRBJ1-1	CASAGTGDRNTEAFF	TGTGCCAGCGCCGGGACAGGCGACCGGAACACTGAAGCTTTCTTT
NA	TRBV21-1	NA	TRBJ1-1	CASRISGPGGLGSLTEAFF	TGTGCCAGCAGAATCTCGGGGCCAGGAGGTTTGGGGTCTCTTACTGAAGCTTTCTTT
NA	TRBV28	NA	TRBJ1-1	CASNHRDLNTEAFF	TGTGCCAGCAACCACAGGGATCTGAACACTGAAGCTTTCTTT
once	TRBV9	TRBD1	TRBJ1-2	CASSARQGWDGYTF	TGTGCCAGCAGCGCCCGACAGGGGTGGGATGGCTACACCTTC
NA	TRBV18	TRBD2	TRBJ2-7	CASSPGTSYEQYF	TGTGCCAGCTCACCAGGGACTAGCTACGAGCAGTACTTC
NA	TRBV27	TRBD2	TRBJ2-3	CASSFGREGPDTQYF	TGTGCCAGCAGTTTTGGGCGGGAGGGCCCAGATACGCAGTATTTT
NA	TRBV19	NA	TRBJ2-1	CASSISGAEYNEQFF	TGTGCCAGTAGTATAAGTGGGGCCGAATACAATGAGCAGTTCTTC
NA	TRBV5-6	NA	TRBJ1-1	CASKPLMNTEAFF	TGTGCCAGCAAACCGTTAATGAACACTGAAGCTTTCTTT
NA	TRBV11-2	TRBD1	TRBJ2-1	CASSFPGQGYEQFF	TGTGCCAGCAGCTTTCCGGGACAGGGTTATGAGCAGTTCTTC
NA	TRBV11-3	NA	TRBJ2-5	CASSLGGISFVGIGETQYF	TGTGCCAGCAGCTTAGGGGGTATTTCGTTTGTCGGTATCGGGGAGACCCAGTACTTC
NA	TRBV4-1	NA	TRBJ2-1	CASSQGSGYEQFF	TGCGCCAGCAGCCAAGGTAGTGGATATGAGCAGTTCTTC
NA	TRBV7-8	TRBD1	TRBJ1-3	CASSLRQGTISGNTIYF	TGTGCCAGCAGCTTACGACAGGGTACCATCTCTGGAAACACCATATATTTT
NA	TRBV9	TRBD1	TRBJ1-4	CASSHPRTGGETNEKLFF	TGTGCCAGCAGCCACCCCAGGACAGGGGGCGAAACTAATGAAAAACTGTTTTTT
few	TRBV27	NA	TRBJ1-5	CASSLYGPNQPQHF	TGTGCCAGCAGTTTATATGGGCCCAATCAGCCCCAGCATTTT
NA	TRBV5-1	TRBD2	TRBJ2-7	CASSPRPSGIYEQYF	TGCGCCAGCAGCCCCCGCCCTAGCGGGATTTACGAGCAGTACTTC